This T cell receptor (beta chain) was profiled in a study of blood T cell repertoires in COVID-19. Turning to the study itself: COVID-19 samples from acute and convalescent phases originated in the United States, Italy and Spain.

Trimming took 6 bases from V and 9 from J, leaving 17 bases between them. The length of the CDR3 is 13 residues. CDR1 and CDR2 (germline): LNHDA, SQIVND (reference sequence). In the authors' workflow: From reference gene primer amplification, estimates of nucleated cell counts were derived. The method was immunoSEQ multiplex PCR; TCRdb's version includes in-frame clones alone and lacks a portion of them. Clone size and the V and J calls come from that table; the DNA yielded D and trimming. The table has 200,000 to 250,000 clones, around 90% seen once. All enrollees were about 18 to 100 years old and from 20 to 30 US areas.

This receptor was identified in a man aged 30 to 39 who had been exposed to COVID-19. The chain employs TRBV19 and TRBJ1-2; D is possibly TRBD1 (5 bases). The specimen was PBMCs or T cells enriched from blood (not recorded which). The CDR3 is CASRTQGPPSYTF. CDR3 DNA: TGTGCCAGTAGGACTCAGGGCCCCCCTAGCTACACCTTC.